A selection of T cell receptor beta chains follows, all from one sample in a study of spatial heterogeneity in lung cancer. TCRdb redid the calling of the 5' RACE reads with MiXCR, one entry per CDR3 protein. The table records fewer than 4,500 distinct CDR3 sequences, around 18% of them present only once. This sample comprised PBMCs, obtained at surgery. The receptor source for this set is a male donor with early-stage non-small cell lung cancer. Both conserved end residues are part of each CDR3. Each record gives: V gene, CDR3 protein.

v_gene: TRBV7-2
CDR3aa: CASSPQVIYEQYF

v_gene: TRBV9
CDR3aa: CASSVGRAGGSPLHF

v_gene: TRBV29-1
CDR3aa: CSVQTGRGNTEAFF

v_gene: TRBV25-1
CDR3aa: CASSGAGTEDTQYF

v_gene: TRBV28
CDR3aa: CASRDRVQTGELFF

v_gene: TRBV7-6
CDR3aa: CASSTRLAANTGELFF

v_gene: TRBV30
CDR3aa: CAWSEQLNTEALF

v_gene: TRBV9
CDR3aa: CASSVGASGRGPKNIQYF

v_gene: TRBV6-5
CDR3aa: CASSYSGPPDTQYF

v_gene: TRBV18
CDR3aa: CASSIAGPSTDTQYF

v_gene: TRBV20-1
CDR3aa: CSAAGPWGNEQFF

v_gene: TRBV14
CDR3aa: CASSQFGGPDTQYF

v_gene: TRBV20-1
CDR3aa: CSARVGGEADGYTF

v_gene: TRBV6-4
CDR3aa: CASSDTRRVDEQYF

v_gene: TRBV6-2/TRBV6-3
CDR3aa: CASTPRGQGAADSNQPQHF